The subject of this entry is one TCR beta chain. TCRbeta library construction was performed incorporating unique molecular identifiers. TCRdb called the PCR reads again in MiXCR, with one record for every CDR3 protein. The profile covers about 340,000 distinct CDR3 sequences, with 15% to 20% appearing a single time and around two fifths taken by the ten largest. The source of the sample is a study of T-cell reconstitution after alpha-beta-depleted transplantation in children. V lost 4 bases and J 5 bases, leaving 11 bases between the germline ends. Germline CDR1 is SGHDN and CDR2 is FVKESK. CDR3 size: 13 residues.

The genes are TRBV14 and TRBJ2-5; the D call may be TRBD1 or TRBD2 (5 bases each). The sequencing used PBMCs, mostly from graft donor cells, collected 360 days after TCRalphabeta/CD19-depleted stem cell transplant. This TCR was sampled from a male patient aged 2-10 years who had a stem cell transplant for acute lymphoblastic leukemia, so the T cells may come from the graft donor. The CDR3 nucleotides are TGTGCCAGCAGCCCACATTGGGGGGAGACCCAGTACTTC. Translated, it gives CASSPHWGETQYF. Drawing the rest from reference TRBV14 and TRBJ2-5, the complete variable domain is EAGVTQFPSHSVIEKGQTVTLRCDPISGHDNLYWYRRVMGKEIKFLLHFVKESKQDESGMPNNRFLAERTGGTYSTLKVQPAELEDSGVYFCASSPHWGETQYFGPGTRLLVL.